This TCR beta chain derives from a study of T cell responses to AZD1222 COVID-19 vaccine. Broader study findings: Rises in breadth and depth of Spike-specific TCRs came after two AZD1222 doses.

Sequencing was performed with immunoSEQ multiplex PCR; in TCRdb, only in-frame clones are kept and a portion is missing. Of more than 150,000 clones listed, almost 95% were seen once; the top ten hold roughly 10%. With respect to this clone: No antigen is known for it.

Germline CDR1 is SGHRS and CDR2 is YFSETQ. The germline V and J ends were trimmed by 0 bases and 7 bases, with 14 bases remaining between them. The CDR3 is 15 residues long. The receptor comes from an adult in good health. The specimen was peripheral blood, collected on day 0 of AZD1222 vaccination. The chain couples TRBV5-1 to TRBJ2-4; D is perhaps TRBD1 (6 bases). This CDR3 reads CASSLVVGGSNIQYF. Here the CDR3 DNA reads TGCGCCAGCAGCTTGGTCGTTGGGGGCTCGAACATTCAGTACTTC.